The 22 T cell receptor beta chains in this list originate from one sample, sequenced in a study of glioma-infiltrating T cells after dendritic cell vaccination. The protocol was immunoSEQ multiplex PCR, while the TCRdb copy is restricted to in-frame clones and leaves out a portion. Among 20,000 or so clones listed, approximately 85% were seen once. The input for sequencing was blood, taken before dendritic cell vaccination. These receptors originate from a human donor with glioblastoma.

The V gene is TRBV6-5, the J gene TRBJ2-7, with 8 bases identical to TRBD1. This CDR3 is 15 amino acids long. Per the germline V gene, CDR1 is MNHEY and CDR2 is SVGAGI. J lost 4 bases, V lost 7 bases, and 12 bases had no gene match. For the CDR3, the DNA is TGTGCCAGCACCAGAGCGCCAGGGGGCATATACGAGCAGTACTTC. The encoded protein is CASTRAPGGIYEQYF.

This clone occurred a few times. The V and J genes are TRBV18 and TRBJ1-3, with 7 positions matching TRBD1. Germline V gene lookup returns CDR1 KGHSH and CDR2 LQKENI. CDR3 length: 16 residues. V was pared by 3 bases and J by 0 bases, with 5 bases of the junction left unmatched. The CDR3 nucleotides read TGTGCCAGCTCACCCCAACAGGGGAGCTCTGGAAACACCATATATTTT. As protein: CASSPQQGSSGNTIYF.

V gene TRBV7-9 combines with J gene TRBJ2-2; 15 bases fit TRBD2. This CDR3 comprises 19 residues. V dropped 6 bases and J dropped 1; count of bases not matched to a gene: 9. Germline CDR1 reads SEHNR; CDR2 reads FQNEAQ (reference sequence). The CDR3 nucleotides read TGTGCCAGCAGACAAATAACGGGACTAGCGGGAGGGAACACCGGGGAGCTGTTTTTT. Protein sequence: CASRQITGLAGGNTGELFF.

J is TRBJ2-2 and V is TRBV5-1, with D unresolved. V was clipped by 4 bases and J by 2 bases, with 12 bases between them. Germline V gene sequence: CDR1 SGHRS, CDR2 YFSETQ. The CDR3 consists of 15 residues. In nucleotides, the CDR3 is TGCGCCAGCAGCCCCCAAAGCGTAAACACCGGGGAGCTGTTTTTT. The encoded protein is CASSPQSVNTGELFF.

The V gene is TRBV21-1, the J gene TRBJ2-3; the tabulated D call, TRBD1, remains unverified against the DNA. TRBV21-1 is a known pseudogene. The CDR3 sequence is 14 residues long. The DNA for the CDR3 is TGTGCCAGCAGCCAATGGGACAATACAGATACGCAGTATTTT. It is translated as CASSQWDNTDTQYF.

This chain links TRBV6-1 with TRBJ2-2; 10 bases fit TRBD2. J lost 7 bases, V lost 8 bases, and 10 bases had no gene match. The CDR3 spans 15 residues. Germline loops: CDR1 MNHNS, CDR2 SASEGT. The CDR3 loop reads CASSQAGGPVGELFF. CDR3 nucleotide sequence: TGTGCCAGCTCCCAAGCGGGAGGGCCGGTCGGGGAGCTGTTTTTT.

The chain recombines TRBV7-8 with TRBJ2-2; 7 bases fit TRBD1. The V gene's germline CDR1 is SGHVS and CDR2 FQNEAQ. CDR3 size: 16 residues. Trimming removed 2 bases from V and 4 bases from J; junction bases left unmatched: 7. CDR3 nucleotides: TGTGCCAGCAGCTTATATGACAGGGTGGCCACCGGGGAGCTGTTTTTT. Its protein product is CASSLYDRVATGELFF.

This chain connects TRBV7-9 to TRBJ1-5; D is ambiguous. This CDR3 is 13 amino acids long. V was clipped by 5 bases and J by 9 bases, with 14 bases between them. In germline, CDR1 is SEHNR, CDR2 FQNEAQ (reference sequence). Written as DNA, the CDR3 is TGTGCCAGCAGCCCCCCGGCGGGGTGGCCCCAGCATTTT. It codes for CASSPPAGWPQHF.

CDR3 sequence reads: CASSWLPTGTNEKLFF. The CDR3 region has the DNA TGTGCCAGCAGCTGGCTCCCAACAGGGACTAATGAAAAACTGTTTTTT. The rearrangement uses TRBV7-2 and TRBJ1-4, with TRBD1 as a possible D gene (6 bases). This CDR3 is built from 16 residues. Germline V gene lookup returns CDR1 SGHTA and CDR2 FQGNSA. Between the trimmed V and J ends, which lost 4 bases and 2 bases, there was a span of 14 bases.

The rearrangement links TRBV29-1 to TRBJ2-1; TRBD2 matches at 7 bases. Germline CDR1 reads SQVTM; CDR2 reads ANQGSEA. V gave up 7 bases and J gave up 0 bases; unmatched junction bases: 9. The CDR3 sequence is 15 residues long. CDR3 DNA sequence: TGCAGCGCTGGTAACGGCGGGAGCTCCTACAATGAGCAGTTCTTC. Protein: CSAGNGGSSYNEQFF.

This clone was seen only a few times. The gene calls are TRBV27 and TRBJ2-7, with no clear D. Germline V gene lookup returns CDR1 MNHEY and CDR2 SMNVEV (reference sequence). CDR3 length: 14 amino acids. Trimming pared 3 bases from V and 0 bases from J, leaving 9 bases between. The chain's CDR3 is CASSFDLNSYEQYF. CDR3 coding DNA: TGTGCCAGCAGTTTCGACTTAAACTCCTACGAGCAGTACTTC.

CDR3 in amino acids: CASSLGASGEETQYF. For the CDR3, the DNA is TGTGCCAGCAGCTTGGGCGCTAGCGGAGAAGAGACCCAGTACTTC. V usage is TRBV7-7 and J usage is TRBJ2-5; 7 bases map to TRBD2. From germline, CDR1 is SSHAT and CDR2 FNYEAQ (reference sequence). With 3 bases clipped from V and 3 bases from J, the junction kept 7 bases outside the gene matches. CDR3 size: 15 residues.

The chain carries TRBV7-3 and TRBJ2-7; TRBD2 matches 9 bases. Germline-derived CDR1 and CDR2 are SGHTA and FQGTGA. The CDR3 covers 14 residues. V lost 5 bases and J lost 3; bases outside the gene matches: 5. In DNA form, the CDR3 reads TGTGCCAGCAGCCCAAGCGGGAGGATCTACGAGCAGTACTTC. This gives the protein CASSPSGRIYEQYF.

This clone has more than one count but fewer than ten. The chain carries TRBV5-6 and TRBJ2-5, with D maybe TRBD2 (6 bases). From germline, CDR1 is SGHDT and CDR2 YYEEEE. With 2 bases removed from V and 0 bases from J, the gap between germline ends came to 14 bases. The CDR3 runs to 16 residues. The chain's CDR3 is CASSFSGVGHQETQYF. Written as DNA, the CDR3 is TGTGCCAGCAGCTTCTCGGGGGTCGGGCACCAAGAGACCCAGTACTTC.

The rearrangement joins TRBV4-3 to TRBJ2-3; perhaps TRBD2 as D (6 bases). Trimming took 5 bases from V and 2 from J, leaving 17 bases between them. Germline CDR1 and CDR2: LGHNA and YSLEER. The CDR3 length is 16 residues. As DNA, the CDR3 is TGCGCCAGCAGCAATATTCCGGGACTTCTCACAGATACGCAGTATTTT. Protein: CASSNIPGLLTDTQYF.

The rearrangement joins TRBV7-2 to TRBJ2-5; tentatively, D is TRBD1 (6 bases). The CDR3 is 14 residues long. With 2 bases removed from V and 5 bases from J, the gap between germline ends came to 12 bases. CDR1 and CDR2 (germline): SGHTA, FQGNSA. The CDR3 loop is CASSLRGTSETQYF. Written as DNA, the CDR3 is TGTGCCAGCAGCTTAAGAGGGACATCGGAGACCCAGTACTTC.

The V and J genes are TRBV11-2 and TRBJ2-5; D not resolved. Trimming cost V 5 bases and J 1 base, with 8 bases left between them. CDR3 length: 13 residues. Germline-derived CDR1 and CDR2 are SGHAT and FQNNGV. The CDR3 DNA sequence: TGTGCCAGCAGCCCAATGGCCCAAGAGACCCAGTACTTC. Translation: CASSPMAQETQYF.

About this clone: A far larger clone is just one base off, so this is likely a read error. Other nucleotide sequences in the sample specify the same CDR3. The V call is TRBV6-7, the J call TRBJ2-7, with a tentative D call TRBD2 (6 bases). TRBV6-7 counts as an open reading frame of uncertain function. Trimming cost V 5 bases and J 0 bases, with 14 bases left between them. This CDR3 comprises 15 residues. CDR3 bases: TGTGCCAGCAGTGAGTACGCGGGACCCTCCTACGAGCAGTACTTC. Translated: CASSEYAGPSYEQYF.

This chain links TRBV11-2 with TRBJ2-5, with 8 bases lining up with TRBD1. This CDR3 comprises 15 residues. V gave up 4 bases and J gave up 3 bases; unmatched junction bases: 7. Germline values: CDR1 SGHAT, CDR2 FQNNGV. The CDR3 sequence: CASSSNLDREETQYF. CDR3 DNA sequence: TGTGCCAGCAGCTCCAACCTGGACAGGGAAGAGACCCAGTACTTC.

The chain carries TRBV7-6 and TRBJ2-2; TRBD1 matches at 8 bases. CDR1 SGHVS and CDR2 FNYEAQ come from the germline V gene. CDR3 length: 18 residues. V was clipped by 5 bases and J by 1 base; unmatched bases: 12. The CDR3 region has the DNA TGTGCCAGCAGCCCCAAAAACTCCGGGACAGGGAACACCGGGGAGCTGTTTTTT. Translated: CASSPKNSGTGNTGELFF.

This clone was detected only once. This chain uses TRBV5-4 with TRBJ2-1; D is undetermined. This CDR3 region has 14 residues. Germline V gives CDR1 SGHNT, CDR2 YYREEE (reference sequence). The germline V and J ends were trimmed by 4 bases and 11 bases, with 19 bases remaining between them. CDR3 DNA: TGTGCCAGCAGCCGGAGTCTAGAGGTTTGGAAGCAGTTCTTC. Translation: CASSRSLEVWKQFF.

This chain uses TRBV5-6 with TRBJ2-1, with 7 bases aligning to TRBD1. CDR1 is SGHDT and CDR2 is YYEEEE in the germline V gene. Unmatched junction bases numbered 9, after V lost 0 bases and J lost 12 bases. This CDR3 spans 14 amino acids. The CDR3 DNA sequence: TGTGCCAGCAGCTTGGCCTTGTCCCGGGACAGGCAGTTCTTC. Its translation: CASSLALSRDRQFF.